Shown below are 23 T cell receptor beta chains from a single sample sequenced in a study of OX40 agonist ivuxolimab in advanced cancers. Generated by immunoSEQ multiplex PCR, the TCRdb table keeps only in-frame clones and is missing some. Among some 150,000 clones listed, just over 90% were seen once. The input for sequencing was CD4+ or CD8+ T cells sorted from blood, taken in a trial of the OX40 agonist ivuxolimab. The receptor source for this set is an adult with an advanced solid tumor such as melanoma, head and neck, liver or kidney cancer.

The CDR3, as DNA: TGTGCCAGCAGCTTAGCAGGGGGCGGTGAAAAACTGTTTTTT. Its translation: CASSLAGGGEKLFF. The rearrangement uses TRBV7-9 and TRBJ1-4; the match to TRBD1 covers 7 bases. The CDR3 consists of 14 residues. CDR1 is SEHNR, CDR2 FQNEAQ, per germline (reference sequence). V shed 0 bases and J 7 bases; nucleotides not matched to a gene: 2.

The chain couples TRBV18 to TRBJ1-4, with a possible D match to TRBD1 (6 bases). CDR3 length: 16 residues. V was cut by 3 bases and J by 0 bases, with 11 bases left in between. Germline V gives CDR1 KGHSH, CDR2 LQKENI. The CDR3 protein is CASSPRTDATNEKLFF. The CDR3 bases are TGTGCCAGCTCACCGAGGACAGATGCAACTAATGAAAAACTGTTTTTT.

The chain is built from TRBV29-1 and TRBJ1-1; weak D call: TRBD1 (6 bases). The CDR3 totals 12 residues. CDR1 is SQVTM, CDR2 ANQGSEA, per germline. V was trimmed by 7 bases and J by 1 base, leaving 10 bases between them. The CDR3 region is CSATGRNTEAFF. The CDR3 region has the DNA TGCAGCGCCACAGGGCGGAACACTGAAGCTTTCTTT.

The chain is built from TRBV11-2 and TRBJ2-7, with 9 bases lining up with TRBD1. Germline trimming cut 5 bases from V and 3 bases from J; bases unmatched to any gene: 8. The CDR3 is 15 amino acids. Germline V gene sequence: CDR1 SGHAT, CDR2 FQNNGV. The CDR3 region has the DNA TGTGCCAGCAGCCCGTGGGACAGGGAGCGCTACGAGCAGTACTTC. Its protein product is CASSPWDRERYEQYF.

The chain joins TRBV19 to TRBJ2-6, with 7 positions matching TRBD2. This CDR3 has 18 amino acids. CDR1 and CDR2 from the germline V gene are LNHDA and SQIVND (reference sequence). V shed 3 bases, J shed 0 bases, and the junction held 8 bases outside the gene matches. CDR3 coding DNA: TGTGCCAGTAGTATGAGGTCAGGGACTACCTCTGGGGCCAACGTCCTGACTTTC. It encodes CASSMRSGTTSGANVLTF.

The chain uses TRBV5-1 and TRBJ1-2; unclear D gene. Between the trimmed V and J ends, which lost 2 bases and 2 bases, there was a span of 7 bases. This CDR3 contains 13 residues. Germline V gene sequence: CDR1 SGHRS, CDR2 YFSETQ. CDR3 residues: CASSFDTNYGYTF. In DNA form, the CDR3 reads TGCGCCAGCAGCTTTGACACCAACTATGGCTACACCTTC.

As DNA, the CDR3 is TGCAGTGCCACTCCGTTTGAGACCCAGTACTTC. It codes for CSATPFETQYF. The chain carries TRBV20-1 and TRBJ2-5; D call uncertain. Germline V CDR1 and CDR2: DFQATT, SNEGSKA (reference sequence). With 6 bases removed from V and 5 bases from J, the gap between germline ends came to 10 bases. The CDR3 has 11 amino acids.

The CDR3 DNA reads TGTGCCACCAGCAGAACCGGGACAGGGGTGGCTGAAGCTTTCTTT. It is translated as CATSRTGTGVAEAFF. The chain recombines TRBV15 with TRBJ1-1; 10 bases map to TRBD1. The V segment lost 2 bases and the J segment 6 bases; nucleotides outside the gene matches: 6. The germline V gene encodes CDR1 LNHNV and CDR2 YYDKDF (reference sequence). CDR3 length: 15 residues.

The chain recombines TRBV6-4 with TRBJ2-3; TRBD1 matches 7 bases. V lost 7 bases to trimming and J lost 5 bases; unmatched junction nucleotides: 9. There are 14 residues in the CDR3. The germline V gene encodes CDR1 MRHNA and CDR2 SNTAGT. The CDR3 DNA follows: TGTGCCAGCAAGGGACAGCCTTCACAAGATACGCAGTATTTT. Translated: CASKGQPSQDTQYF.

This clone showed up just a few times. The rearrangement joins TRBV6-5 to TRBJ1-2, with D maybe TRBD1 (5 bases). The CDR3 is made up of 11 amino acids. The V gene's germline CDR1 is MNHEY and CDR2 SVGAGI. Trimming stripped 9 bases from V and 4 bases from J, with 9 bases between. CDR3 sequence reads: CARRGGYGYTF. The CDR3 DNA reads TGTGCCAGACGGGGGGGCTATGGCTACACCTTC.

This chain connects TRBV21-1 to TRBJ2-7; the tabulated D call, TRBD1, remains unverified against the DNA. TRBV21-1 is assigned pseudogene status. The CDR3 sequence is 16 residues long. CDR3 nucleotide sequence: TGTGCCAGCAGCAAAAAAGGGGGCCTGTACTCCTACGAGCAGTACTTC. This encodes CASSKKGGLYSYEQYF.

The chain combines TRBV28 with TRBJ2-3, with D hard to call. This CDR3 has 15 residues. Germline CDR1 is MDHEN and CDR2 is SYDVKM. Trimming shortened V by 2 bases and J by 0 bases, and 9 bases separated the two germline ends. The CDR3 sequence: CASSLTHHSTDTQYF. The CDR3 nucleotides read TGTGCCAGCAGTTTAACCCACCATAGCACAGATACGCAGTATTTT. The variable domain in full, with the rest retrieved from reference TRBV28 and TRBJ2-3, is DVKVTQSSRYLVKRTGEKVFLECVQDMDHENMFWYRQDPGLGLRLIYFSYDVKMKEKGDIPEGYSVSREKKERFSLILESASTNQTSMYLCASSLTHHSTDTQYFGPGTRLTVL.

This clone was found once. The chain has TRBV6-6 and TRBJ2-7, with 7 bases identical to TRBD1. Germline V gives CDR1 MNHNY, CDR2 SVGAGI (reference sequence). V lost 5 bases and J lost 3; bases outside the gene matches: 7. CDR3 length: 14 amino acids. The CDR3 loop reads CASSTPGGFYEQYF. CDR3 DNA: TGTGCCAGCAGTACCCCAGGGGGATTCTACGAGCAGTACTTC.

The CDR3 loop is CASSSTGRPKNIQYF. The CDR3 region has the DNA TGTGCCAGCAGCTCAACAGGGCGGCCCAAAAACATTCAGTACTTC. The V call is TRBV11-1, the J call TRBJ2-4; possibly TRBD1 for D (6 bases). Germline-derived CDR1 and CDR2 are SGHAT and FQDESV (reference sequence). Trimming stripped 4 bases from V and 2 bases from J, with 12 bases between. The length of the CDR3 is 15 residues.

The V call is TRBV19, the J call TRBJ1-2; 9 bases fit TRBD1. The junction had 11 bases not matched to a gene; V was cut back by 7 bases and J by 2 bases. From germline, CDR1 is LNHDA and CDR2 SQIVND (reference sequence). The CDR3 is made up of 16 amino acids. CDR3 sequence reads: CASKLIGQGTNYGYTF. CDR3 nucleotides: TGTGCCAGTAAATTAATCGGACAGGGGACCAACTATGGCTACACCTTC.

The chain uses TRBV19 and TRBJ2-1; 11 bases line up with TRBD2. CDR3 length: 13 residues. The V segment lost 7 bases and the J segment 9 bases; nucleotides outside the gene matches: 5. CDR1 LNHDA and CDR2 SQIVND come from the germline V gene (reference sequence). The chain's CDR3 is CASTGTSGGEQFF. For the CDR3, the DNA is TGTGCCAGTACCGGGACTAGCGGCGGTGAGCAGTTCTTC. Full variable domain (outside the CDR3, taken from reference TRBV19 and TRBJ2-1): DGGITQSPKYLFRKEGQNVTLSCEQNLNHDAMYWYRQDPGQGLRLIYYSQIVNDFQKGDIAEGYSVSREKKESFPLTVTSAQKNPTAFYLCASTGTSGGEQFFGPGTRLTVL.

The chain uses TRBV4-2 and TRBJ2-5; 11 bases align to TRBD2. The J call may be in error: the DNA end matches TRBJ2-7 better. CDR1 is LGHNA, CDR2 YNFKEQ, per germline. This CDR3 has 20 residues. The CDR3 DNA sequence: TGTGCCAGCAGCCAAGATAGGGCTAGCGGGAGGTCGACAGGCTCCTACGAGCAGTACTTC. This encodes CASSQDRASGRSTGSYEQYF.

V is TRBV5-4 and J is TRBJ2-7; the match to TRBD2 covers 10 bases. The CDR3 covers 15 residues. The V gene's germline CDR1 is SGHNT and CDR2 YYREEE (reference sequence). V lost 4 bases, J lost 0 bases, and 4 bases stayed unmatched. The CDR3 DNA reads as TGTGCCAGCAGCCCCCGGACTAGCGGCTCCTACGAGCAGTACTTC. The encoded protein is CASSPRTSGSYEQYF.

The rearrangement uses TRBV5-4 and TRBJ1-1, with unresolved D. Germline V gene lookup returns CDR1 SGHNT and CDR2 YYREEE (reference sequence). This CDR3 comprises 16 residues. V shed 1 base and J shed 5 bases, with 18 bases lying between them. The CDR3 sequence is CASSLYSWAKGTEAFF. For the CDR3, the DNA is TGTGCCAGCAGCTTGTATTCGTGGGCAAAGGGAACTGAAGCTTTCTTT.

This clone has just one count. This chain uses TRBV25-1 with TRBJ1-1, with 9 positions matching TRBD1. V trimming: 4 bases; J trimming: 3 bases; junction bases outside the gene matches: 0. CDR1 and CDR2 (germline): MGHDK, SYGVNS. This CDR3 is 13 amino acids long. The DNA of the CDR3 is TGTGCCAGCAGTGGGACAGGGGACACTGAAGCTTTCTTT. Protein product: CASSGTGDTEAFF.

The rearrangement uses TRBV7-3 and TRBJ2-1, with 7 bases matching TRBD2. The CDR3 runs to 19 residues. The V segment lost 3 bases and the J segment 2 bases; nucleotides outside the gene matches: 16. Germline V gene sequence: CDR1 SGHTA, CDR2 FQGTGA. CDR3 region: CASSFFSGPSSRTYNEQFF. The DNA of the CDR3 is TGTGCCAGCAGCTTTTTTAGCGGGCCGAGCTCTAGAACCTACAATGAGCAGTTCTTC.

The chain links TRBV30 to TRBJ1-2; no clear D gene. Germline V gene sequence: CDR1 GTSNPN, CDR2 SVGIG (reference sequence). Trimming left V 4 bases short and J 2 bases short, with 11 bases between. The CDR3 runs 13 residues. The CDR3 region has the DNA TGTGCCTGGACCGCCAGTAGGAACTATGGCTACACCTTC. Translated: CAWTASRNYGYTF.

The rearrangement uses TRBV5-4 and TRBJ2-6; D not certain. The CDR3 has 15 residues. Deletions cut 1 base from V and 0 bases from J, with 5 bases between. The germline gives CDR1 SGHNT, CDR2 YYREEE (reference sequence). The CDR3 loop reads CASSLRSSGANVLTF. CDR3 nucleotide sequence: TGTGCCAGCAGCTTGCGGTCCTCTGGGGCCAACGTCCTGACTTTC.